Listed below are T cell receptor beta chains from one sample, sequenced in a study of PD-L1 blockade in urothelial cancer. The method was immunoSEQ multiplex PCR; TCRdb's version includes in-frame clones alone and lacks a portion of them. The table has almost 50,000 clones, 84% seen once. Sequencing used PBMCs, obtained around atezolizumab (anti-PD-L1) treatment. These receptors were collected from a man between 65 and 85 years old with urothelial cancer. The conserved cysteine and the conserved F or W are not part of the CDR3 here. The D gene is left open where the match is weak. Not every row has a clone size; where given, it reads once, few, many or a size class.

NA,TRBD1,TRBV11-2,TRBJ1-5,ASSLATGVSQPQH
NA,NA,TRBV7-9,TRBJ1-2,ASSRGQNYGYT
NA,NA,TRBV2,TRBJ1-3,ANSTDNSGNTIY
once,TRBD2,TRBV10-3,TRBJ2-1,AISPTSGSSYNEQF
NA,NA,TRBV6-5,TRBJ1-6,ASSSGLVLH
NA,TRBD1,TRBV11-2,TRBJ2-5,ASSFPGQGMETQY
NA,TRBD1,TRBV27,TRBJ1-4,ASSLSPPTGGAEKLF
NA,TRBD2,TRBV9,TRBJ2-1,ASSVLAGVSDSEQF
NA,NA,TRBV27,TRBJ2-6,ASSLLLRSNGANVLT
NA,TRBD1,TRBV28,TRBJ2-7,ASSLRQGGHEQY
NA,TRBD1,TRBV19,TRBJ2-4,ASSIGTGEIGKNIQY
NA,TRBD1,TRBV5-4,TRBJ2-1,ASRRTGANEQF
once,NA,TRBV7-2,TRBJ2-5,ASSLTRETQY
NA,TRBD2,TRBV11-3,TRBJ2-7,ASSLSTSGRAEQY
NA,TRBD2,TRBV5-6,TRBJ2-3,ASSSPGTSFTDTQY
NA,NA,TRBV2,TRBJ1-1,ASTLGLLNTEAF
NA,TRBD2,TRBV11-2,TRBJ2-7,ASSLGGSGSSYEQY
NA,NA,TRBV5-1,TRBJ2-7,ASTRLPMGDGEQY
NA,NA,TRBV18,TRBJ2-6,ASSPTSGSGANVLT
NA,TRBD1,TRBV10-3,TRBJ2-3,AISTGTGRTDTQY
few,NA,TRBV18,TRBJ1-5,ASRQAYSNQPQH
NA,NA,TRBV6-5,TRBJ2-3,ASSTGSADTQY
NA,NA,TRBV6-6,TRBJ2-6,ASSYARLSGANVLT
NA,NA,TRBV9,TRBJ2-2,ASSVVDFTGELF
NA,TRBD1,TRBV6-5,TRBJ1-1,ASRGTGETF
NA,TRBD1,TRBV19,TRBJ2-5,ASSINRGQETQY
NA,TRBD1,TRBV7-2,TRBJ2-1,ASSSLGTGGQF
once,NA,TRBV5-4,TRBJ2-6,ASSLQGTGANVLT
NA,NA,TRBV7-9,TRBJ2-1,ASSLAGLASYNEQF
NA,NA,TRBV2,TRBJ2-1,ASSEGAPGLEQF
NA,TRBD1,TRBV7-8,TRBJ1-1,ASSLEGGQGAGTEAF
NA,TRBD2,TRBV9,TRBJ2-3,ASSASGRAEGKY
NA,NA,TRBV6-5,TRBJ1-2,AREPSSYGYT
NA,TRBD1,TRBV7-2,TRBJ2-7,ASSWTGINEQY
NA,TRBD2,TRBV6-5,TRBJ2-3,ATQGLADGTDTQY
NA,NA,TRBV18,TRBJ2-7,ASSPGAPGLHYEQY
NA,TRBD1,TRBV19,TRBJ2-7,ASSLQPGQGSPEQY
NA,TRBD1,TRBV6-5,TRBJ1-1,ASSLRDSTEAF
NA,NA,TRBV9,TRBJ2-7,ASSLQPGTYEQY
NA,TRBD1,TRBV5-6,TRBJ1-1,ASSPDRGGLNTEAF
NA,TRBD1,TRBV6-5,TRBJ1-1,ASSRSRGLGAF
NA,NA,TRBV2,TRBJ1-2,ASSDGVDYGYT
NA,NA,TRBV4-1,TRBJ2-1,ASSPPLEVAANNEQF
NA,TRBD2,TRBV7-2,TRBJ2-7,ASSRSGASGHEQY
NA,NA,TRBV7-2,TRBJ1-5,ASSPPPGQPQH
NA,TRBD1,TRBV5-1,TRBJ1-1,ASSSTGGLGTEAF
once,NA,TRBV27,TRBJ2-3,ASSFSSPQDTQY
NA,NA,TRBV7-9,TRBJ2-3,ASSLAQWDTQY
NA,TRBD2,TRBV5-6,TRBJ2-1,ASSFVAGALSYNEQF
NA,NA,TRBV7-6,TRBJ1-5,ASSLGSSQPQH
few,NA,TRBV19,TRBJ2-2,ASSIVGLNTGELF
NA,TRBD1,TRBV28,TRBJ1-5,ASSSTGVGRSNQPQH
NA,TRBD2,TRBV10-3,TRBJ2-3,ATVAGEVGTDTQY
NA,NA,TRBV18,TRBJ1-5,ASSPPGGGNQPQH
NA,NA,TRBV7-6,TRBJ1-5,ASSRQGNQPQH
NA,TRBD1,TRBV5-4,TRBJ1-2,ASSAEGSGGYGYT
once,NA,TRBV6-1,TRBJ1-5,ASSSRQTDQPQH
NA,TRBD1,TRBV19,TRBJ2-6,ASSTDRRPGGANVLT
NA,NA,TRBV10-3,TRBJ1-5,AISDQAPPAPQH
NA,NA,TRBV4-3,TRBJ2-3,ASSTRLYGTRGDTQY